The 13 T cell receptor beta chains given below trace back to one sample, sequenced in a study of chemoradiotherapy in HPV16-positive cancers. Clones were sequenced by immunoSEQ multiplex PCR, and TCRdb holds only the in-frame ones, with some missing. In the table there are tens of thousands of clones, approximately 83% of which are singletons. Specimen: blood, collected from a patient who underwent chemoradiotherapy. Source of these receptors: a human donor with HPV-associated anogenital cancer.

Here the CDR3 DNA reads TGTGCCAGTAGTCCGGGACGGCCTATAGAGACCCAGTACTTC. Its translation is CASSPGRPIETQYF. The chain has TRBV19 and TRBJ2-5, with D perhaps being TRBD1 or TRBD2 (5 bases each). The CDR3 extends over 14 amino acids. Trimming took 5 bases from V and 4 from J, leaving 14 bases between them. From germline, CDR1 is LNHDA and CDR2 SQIVND (reference sequence).

The V gene is TRBV18, the J gene TRBJ1-2, with TRBD1 identical over 9 bases. This CDR3 spans 15 amino acids. V dropped 3 bases and J dropped 3; count of bases not matched to a gene: 5. Per germline, CDR1 KGHSH and CDR2 LQKENI. The CDR3 sequence is CASSPPDRGHYGYTF. CDR3 bases: TGTGCCAGCTCACCCCCGGACAGGGGCCACTATGGCTACACCTTC. Full variable domain (outside the CDR3, taken from reference TRBV18 and TRBJ1-2): NAGVMQNPRHLVRRRGQEARLRCSPMKGHSHVYWYRQLPEEGLKFMVYLQKENIIDESGMPKERFSAEFPKEGPSILRIQQVVRGDSAAYFCASSPPDRGHYGYTFGSGTRLTVV.

V gene TRBV2 combines with J gene TRBJ2-2, with D possibly being TRBD2 (5 bases). Germline CDR1 and CDR2: SNHLY and FYNNEI. The CDR3 runs to 14 residues. Trimming cost V 5 bases and J 1 base, with 8 bases left between them. CDR3 sequence reads: CASSLRENTGELFF. DNA of the CDR3: TGTGCCAGCAGTCTGAGGGAGAACACCGGGGAGCTGTTTTTT.

V and J are TRBV4-1 and TRBJ1-2; D may be TRBD1 (6 bases). V was clipped by 5 bases and J by 0 bases, with 10 bases between them. Germline V gives CDR1 MGHRA, CDR2 YSYEKL. The CDR3 extends over 14 amino acids. CDR3 coding DNA: TGCGCCAGCAGCGAGGACAGAACTAACTATGGCTACACCTTC. Encoded protein: CASSEDRTNYGYTF.

This chain joins TRBV20-1 and TRBJ2-3, with no clear D. CDR3 length equals 11 residues. V was pared by 3 bases and J by 7 bases, with 8 bases between. CDR1 is DFQATT and CDR2 is SNEGSKA in the germline V gene (reference sequence). This CDR3 reads CSASHSNTQYF. In nucleotides, the CDR3 is TGCAGTGCTAGCCATAGTAATACGCAGTATTTT.

V is TRBV20-1 and J is TRBJ1-4; D gene uncertain. The CDR3 totals 11 residues. V shed 5 bases and J shed 6 bases, with 7 bases lying between them. Germline-derived CDR1 and CDR2 are DFQATT and SNEGSKA (reference sequence). The CDR3 DNA reads as TGCAGTGCTCACGGCGATGAAAAACTGTTTTTT. This sequence encodes CSAHGDEKLFF.

The chain couples TRBV11-3 to TRBJ2-2, with 8 bases lining up with TRBD2. Trimming took 1 base from V and 6 from J; bases not matched to a gene: 10. The CDR3 loop spans 17 amino acids. Germline CDR1 reads SGHNT; CDR2 reads YENEEA. DNA for the CDR3: TGTGCCAGCAGCTTAGCCCCAGCGGGGGATAGAGCCGGGGAGCTGTTTTTT. It translates to CASSLAPAGDRAGELFF.

This clone came up once. The gene calls are TRBV5-5 and TRBJ2-7; no clear D gene. CDR1 is SGHKS and CDR2 is YYEKEE in the germline V gene (reference sequence). This CDR3 has 12 residues. The V and J ends lost 10 bases and 6 bases respectively, with 17 bases between them. The CDR3 nucleotides read TGTGCCCCTCTAATTCTCACAGCCGAGCAGTACTTC. Protein product: CAPLILTAEQYF.

The chain recombines TRBV30 with TRBJ1-4; 9 positions agree with TRBD1. V dropped 0 bases and J dropped 4; count of bases not matched to a gene: 12. Germline assignment: CDR1 GTSNPN and CDR2 SVGIG (reference sequence). The CDR3 is 18 amino acids. The CDR3 nucleotides are TGTGCCTGGAGTGTCGGTCGGGTGGGGACAGGGTTTAATGAAAAACTGTTTTTT. This translates into CAWSVGRVGTGFNEKLFF.

CDR3 protein: CASSYRPGNQPQHF. The CDR3 DNA follows: TGTGCCAGCAGTTACCGTCCAGGTAATCAGCCCCAGCATTTT. The chain employs TRBV6-5 and TRBJ1-5; D unresolved. This CDR3 has 14 residues. Trimming removed 2 bases from V and 4 bases from J, with 9 bases in between. Germline CDR1 is MNHEY and CDR2 is SVGAGI.

The chain is built from TRBV6-5 and TRBJ1-6; D not certain. CDR1 and CDR2 from the germline V gene are MNHEY and SVGAGI. Deletions cut 7 bases from V and 5 bases from J, with 6 bases between. This CDR3 comprises 12 residues. CDR3 residues: CASNRNNSPLHF. In DNA form, the CDR3 reads TGTGCCAGCAACAGAAATAATTCACCCCTCCACTTT.

The rearrangement links TRBV27 to TRBJ2-7; 8 bases match TRBD1. CDR1 is MNHEY, CDR2 SMNVEV, per germline (reference sequence). CDR3 length equals 13 residues. Trimming at V came to 8 bases and at J to 2 bases, leaving 5 bases not matched to a gene. DNA of the CDR3: TGTGCCAGCTCAGACAGGGGTCCCTACGAGCAGTACTTC. As protein: CASSDRGPYEQYF.

This clone has just one count. The V and J genes are TRBV18 and TRBJ2-3; TRBD2 agrees at 8 bases. Germline V CDR1 and CDR2: KGHSH, LQKENI. With V trimmed by 2 bases and J by 5 bases, 6 bases remained unmatched. CDR3 length equals 15 residues. The CDR3 DNA reads TGTGCCAGCTCACCAAGCGGGAGTTCGGGAGATACGCAGTATTTT. This encodes CASSPSGSSGDTQYF. The whole variable domain, remainder taken from reference TRBV18 and TRBJ2-3, is NAGVMQNPRHLVRRRGQEARLRCSPMKGHSHVYWYRQLPEEGLKFMVYLQKENIIDESGMPKERFSAEFPKEGPSILRIQQVVRGDSAAYFCASSPSGSSGDTQYFGPGTRLTVL.